This T cell receptor beta chain was observed in a study of beta chain features in type 1 diabetes. About the study: Summed over all samples, the examined sorted cells came to fewer than 120 million.

This clone came up a few times. Its target is not known. By way of CD45RO/CCR7/CD25/CD127/CD95/CD27, the CD4+ regulatory, stem cell-like memory, central memory and naive cells were sorted. Study-wide results and caveats: A possible short-template PCR bias applies equally to patients and controls. There were fewer insertions and more deletions at the VDJ junctions of type 1 diabetes patients.

Expressed TCRB transcripts were sequenced after all isolated RNA was converted to cDNA. The table came from immunoSEQ multiplex PCR; TCRdb's copy has only in-frame clones and leaves some out. The sample yields under 900,000 clones, 17% seen once. Trimming stripped 1 base from V and 0 bases from J, with 7 bases between. This CDR3 is 15 amino acids long. The germline V gene encodes CDR1 SGHTA and CDR2 FQGNSA. The chain recombines TRBV7-2 with TRBJ1-3, with D uncertain. The receptor's source is a woman under 30 in good health. The sequenced material came from naive CD4+ T cells from blood. This chain's CDR3 is CASSLVSDSGNTIYF. In nucleotides, the CDR3 is TGTGCCAGCAGCTTAGTTTCCGACTCTGGAAACACCATATATTTT.